This TCR beta chain was captured in a study of tumor-infiltrating lymphocytes in primary liver carcinoma. Overall study context: The cohort included men and women aged 30 to 69 years.

In regard to this clonotype: The germline gene is not matched at one end of the junction; a read error may be the cause.

For each extraction, RNA and DNA were obtained together from approximately 20-30 mg of unsorted bulk tissue. Patients carried chronic HBV infection without prior treatment. Production of TCR beta cDNA used around 500 ng total RNA together with a constant-region primer. ARM-PCR was slightly modified, and three nested multiplex PCR rounds with it gave rise to the TCR beta libraries. Amplification in the first two PCR rounds was performed using TRBV1-TRBV30 forward primers and a C-beta reverse primer for 9 to 11 cycles each. One entry per CDR3 protein, called by TCRdb with MiXCR from the multiplex PCR reads. Of 47,000 or so distinct CDR3 sequences listed, over 65% are singletons. This CDR3 region has 14 residues. In germline, CDR1 is SQVTM, CDR2 ANQGSEA.

This sequence originates from a man aged 35-49 years with primary liver carcinoma and hepatitis B virus infection. The rearrangement uses TRBV29-1 and TRBJ2-5; TRBD1 is a possible D gene (5 bases). The source material was liver tumor tissue from sampling region 3. Subset given: tumor region T3, left-lateral pole. The CDR3 reads CSIEAGAAQETQYF. In DNA, the CDR3 is TGCAGCATTGAAGCTGGGGCAGCGCAAGAGACCCAGTACTTC.